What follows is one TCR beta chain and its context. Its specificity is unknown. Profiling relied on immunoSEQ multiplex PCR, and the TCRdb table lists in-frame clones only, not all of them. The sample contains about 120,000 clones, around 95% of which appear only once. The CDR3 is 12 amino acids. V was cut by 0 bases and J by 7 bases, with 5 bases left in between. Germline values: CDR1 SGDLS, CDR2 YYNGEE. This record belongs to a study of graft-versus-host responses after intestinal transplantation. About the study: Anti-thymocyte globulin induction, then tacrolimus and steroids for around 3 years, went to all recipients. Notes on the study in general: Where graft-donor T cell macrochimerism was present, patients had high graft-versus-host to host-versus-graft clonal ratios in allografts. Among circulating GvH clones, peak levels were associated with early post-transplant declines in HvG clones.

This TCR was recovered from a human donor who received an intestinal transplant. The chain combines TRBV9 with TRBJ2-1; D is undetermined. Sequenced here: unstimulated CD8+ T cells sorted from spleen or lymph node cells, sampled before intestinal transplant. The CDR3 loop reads CASSVGVNEQFF. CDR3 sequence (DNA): TGTGCCAGCAGCGTAGGTGTAAATGAGCAGTTCTTC.